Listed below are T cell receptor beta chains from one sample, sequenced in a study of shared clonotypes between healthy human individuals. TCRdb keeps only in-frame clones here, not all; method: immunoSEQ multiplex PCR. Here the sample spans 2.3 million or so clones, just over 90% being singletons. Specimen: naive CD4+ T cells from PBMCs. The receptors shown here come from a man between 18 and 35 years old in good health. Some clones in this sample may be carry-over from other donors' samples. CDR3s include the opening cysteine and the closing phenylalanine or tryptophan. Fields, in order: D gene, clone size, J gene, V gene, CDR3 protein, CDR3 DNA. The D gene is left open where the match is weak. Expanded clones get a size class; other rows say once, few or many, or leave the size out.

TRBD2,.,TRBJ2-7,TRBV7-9,CAARASGTYEQYF,TGTGCCGCCCGGGCTAGCGGCACCTACGAGCAGTACTTC
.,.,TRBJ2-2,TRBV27,CASSLQGVWTGELFF,TGTGCCAGCAGTTTGCAAGGGGTTTGGACCGGGGAGCTGTTTTTT
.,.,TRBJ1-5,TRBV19,CVRNTNSNQPQHF,TGTGTCCGTAACACTAATAGCAATCAGCCCCAGCATTTT
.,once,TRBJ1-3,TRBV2,CASERGAGNTIYF,TGTGCCAGTGAGCGGGGCGCTGGAAACACCATATATTTT
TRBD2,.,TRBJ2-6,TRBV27,CASRGLAASGANVLTF,TGTGCCAGCAGAGGACTAGCGGCCTCTGGGGCCAACGTCCTGACTTTC
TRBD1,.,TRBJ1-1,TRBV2,CASRRQGSDTEAFF,TGTGCCAGCAGGAGACAGGGATCGGACACTGAAGCTTTCTTT
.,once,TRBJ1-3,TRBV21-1,CASSKGIHKGGQGRNTIYF,TGTGCCAGCAGCAAAGGGATCCATAAAGGGGGACAGGGAAGAAACACCATATATTTT
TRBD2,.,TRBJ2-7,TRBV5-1,CASSSPSGADYEQYF,TGCGCCAGCAGCTCCCCTAGCGGAGCCGACTACGAGCAGTACTTC
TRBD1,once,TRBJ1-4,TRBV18,CASSPGTGPEKLFF,TGTGCCAGCTCACCCGGGACAGGGCCTGAAAAACTGTTTTTT
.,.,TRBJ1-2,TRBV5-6,CASSIRGYGYTF,TGTGCCAGCAGCATAAGGGGGTATGGCTACACCTTC
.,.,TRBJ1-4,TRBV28,CASSSNSEKLFF,TGTGCCAGCAGTTCGAATAGCGAAAAACTGTTTTTT
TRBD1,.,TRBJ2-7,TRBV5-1,CASSTAGQATYEQYF,TGCGCCAGCAGCACCGCAGGACAGGCAACCTACGAGCAGTACTTC
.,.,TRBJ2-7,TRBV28,CASSLWDSLYEQYF,TGTGCCAGCAGTTTATGGGACAGCCTGTACGAGCAGTACTTC
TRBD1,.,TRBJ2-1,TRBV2,CASSSWDRVSDNEQFF,TGTGCCAGCAGCTCCTGGGACAGGGTATCAGACAATGAGCAGTTCTTC
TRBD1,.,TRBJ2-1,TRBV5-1,CASSLSYRGVEQFF,TGCGCCAGCAGCTTGTCGTACAGGGGGGTAGAGCAGTTCTTC
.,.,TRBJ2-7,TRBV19,CASSISGATTSYEQYF,TGTGCCAGTAGTATATCGGGGGCGACAACCTCCTACGAGCAGTACTTC
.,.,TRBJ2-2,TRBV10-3,CAISVRQGTTGELFF,TGTGCCATCAGTGTGAGGCAGGGGACCACCGGGGAGCTGTTTTTT
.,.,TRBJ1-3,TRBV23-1,CASIPPGNTIYF,TGCGCCAGCATCCCTCCCGGAAACACCATATATTTT
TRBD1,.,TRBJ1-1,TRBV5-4,CASSSTGGRRGNTEAFF,TGTGCCAGCAGCTCAACAGGGGGCAGGCGAGGAAACACTGAAGCTTTCTTT
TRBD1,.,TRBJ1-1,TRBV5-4,CASSLGQGGTEAFF,TGTGCCAGCAGCCTGGGACAGGGAGGGACTGAAGCTTTCTTT
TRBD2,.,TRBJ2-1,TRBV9,CASSPRLAGVNEQFF,TGTGCCAGCAGCCCCCGACTAGCGGGAGTGAATGAGCAGTTCTTC
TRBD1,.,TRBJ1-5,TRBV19,CASIRTGADSNQPQHF,TGTGCCAGTATTCGGACAGGGGCTGATAGCAATCAGCCCCAGCATTTT
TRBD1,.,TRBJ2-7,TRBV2,CASTAGQGAWEQYF,TGTGCCAGCACTGCGGGACAGGGGGCTTGGGAGCAGTACTTC
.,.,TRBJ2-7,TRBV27,CASSLSGLSPRVYEQYF,TGTGCCAGCAGTTTAAGCGGGCTCTCCCCCCGGGTTTACGAGCAGTACTTC
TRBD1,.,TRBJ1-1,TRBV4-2,CASSQERGRFFPTEAFF,TGTGCCAGCAGCCAAGAGAGGGGGCGCTTTTTCCCCACTGAAGCTTTCTTT
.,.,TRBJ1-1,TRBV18,CASSPQKNTEAFF,TGTGCCAGCTCACCACAAAAGAACACTGAAGCTTTCTTT
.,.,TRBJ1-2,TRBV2,CASSELVFGGDAGYTF,TGTGCCAGCAGTGAATTAGTATTTGGAGGGGACGCTGGCTACACCTTC
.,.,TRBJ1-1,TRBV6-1,CASSDRGGEDALAFF,TGTGCCAGCAGTGACCGGGGGGGGGAAGATGCCCTGGCTTTCTTT
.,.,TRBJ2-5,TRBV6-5,CASSYSSGQETQYF,TGTGCCAGCAGTTACTCTAGCGGACAAGAGACCCAGTACTTC
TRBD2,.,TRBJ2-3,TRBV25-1,CASSEWASGSADTQYF,TGTGCCAGCAGTGAATGGGCTAGCGGGAGCGCAGATACGCAGTATTTT
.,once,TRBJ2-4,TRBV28,CATSAGIRSKNIQYF,TGTGCCACTTCCGCCGGGATACGATCCAAAAACATTCAGTACTTC
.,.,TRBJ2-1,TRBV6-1,CASSLGSSYNEQFF,TGTGCCAGCAGCCTAGGGAGCTCCTACAATGAGCAGTTCTTC
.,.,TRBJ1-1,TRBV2,CASSTDRNTEAFF,TGTGCCAGCAGTACTGACAGAAACACTGAAGCTTTCTTT
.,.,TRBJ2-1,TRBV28,CASSPSGYTYNEQFF,TGTGCCAGCAGTCCCTCAGGGTATACTTACAATGAGCAGTTCTTC
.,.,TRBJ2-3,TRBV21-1,CASSPIGCTDTQYF,TGTGCCAGCAGCCCAATAGGGTGCACAGATACGCAGTATTTT
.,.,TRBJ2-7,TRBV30,CAWGPRDVRMGEQYF,TGTGCCTGGGGACCGAGGGACGTTAGAATGGGCGAGCAGTACTTC
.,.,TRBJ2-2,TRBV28,CASRVTNANTGELFF,TGTGCCAGCAGGGTGACCAACGCGAACACCGGGGAGCTGTTTTTT
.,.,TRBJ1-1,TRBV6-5,CASRGEGVGEAFF,TGTGCCAGCAGGGGGGAGGGGGTCGGTGAAGCTTTCTTT
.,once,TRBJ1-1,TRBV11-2,CASSADLDRSTEAFF,TGTGCCAGCAGCGCAGACTTGGACAGATCCACTGAAGCTTTCTTT
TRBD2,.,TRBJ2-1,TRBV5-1,CASSSNPREGYNEQFF,TGCGCCAGCAGCTCCAACCCGCGGGAGGGCTACAATGAGCAGTTCTTC
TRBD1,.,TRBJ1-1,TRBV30,CAWSIKGGALTEAFF,TGTGCCTGGAGTATAAAAGGGGGCGCGTTAACTGAAGCTTTCTTT
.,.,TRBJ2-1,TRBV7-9,CASSLGQGGDNEQFF,TGTGCCAGCAGCTTAGGACAGGGAGGAGACAATGAGCAGTTCTTC
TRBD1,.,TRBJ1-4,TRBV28,CASRTRGRGLEKLFF,TGTGCCAGCCGAACCCGTGGCAGGGGGCTTGAAAAACTGTTTTTT
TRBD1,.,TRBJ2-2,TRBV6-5,CASSVGQGAFGELFF,TGTGCCAGCAGTGTTGGACAGGGGGCCTTCGGGGAGCTGTTTTTT
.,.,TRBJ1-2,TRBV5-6,CASSLVPGMSYGYTF,TGTGCCAGCAGCTTGGTCCCAGGTATGAGCTATGGCTACACCTTC
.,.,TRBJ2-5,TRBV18,CASSPGTLGQTQYF,TGTGCCAGCTCACCCGGGACTCTGGGTCAGACCCAGTACTTC
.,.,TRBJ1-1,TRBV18,CASSQLQGLKTEAFF,TGTGCCAGCTCACAACTACAGGGACTTAAAACTGAAGCTTTCTTT
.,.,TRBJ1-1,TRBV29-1,CSGTGQHDTEAFF,TGCAGCGGTACAGGTCAACATGACACTGAAGCTTTCTTT